This paragraph covers one TCR beta chain sequence. Its antigen remains undetermined. Base qualities are not at hand, and no much larger clone is one base apart. This sample was included in a study of blood T cell repertoires in COVID-19 (dated by TCRdb to the early 2020s). Study-level background: Collaborator samples came from the United States, Italy and Spain and covered acute and convalescent phases of COVID-19. The repertoires were released in a freely available public database intended as a resource for research on the immune response to SARS-CoV-2. The prospective study material was composed of cDNA or gDNA derived from T cells, B-cell-depleted T cells, or PBMCs. A de-identified subject ID, COVID-19 status, age in years and sex were almost always included in the sample metadata. Deeply sampled blood TCRbeta repertoires from subjects exposed to, actively infected with, or recovered from COVID-19 were included in the dataset. Samples came from the ongoing ImmuneRACE study (first 160 participants) plus 1,254 subjects from 6 global collaborators. HLA class I and class II types, where available, came from metadata supplied by the sample provider rather than from assay-based typing. Beyond this particular receptor, the publication reports: The amount of clinical and demographic metadata varied by source and participant and was provided uncurated.

Enrolling through a virtual design, the prospective study's participants ranged in age from about 18 to 100 years and lived across about two dozen United States geographic areas. Cohort assignment in the prospective study relied on participant-reported clinical history from a screening survey and a study questionnaire. ImmuneRACE Cohort 3 recovered participants were defined by two consecutive negative NP/OP PCR tests, healthcare professional clearance, or symptom resolution. Each participant in the prospective study had whole blood, serum and a nasopharyngeal or oropharyngeal swab collected by mobile phlebotomists. Participants in the prospective study had the option to provide additional blood draws and questionnaires over an approximately 2-month period. Prospective study blood samples were shipped either frozen or at room temperature before DNA extraction. TCRbeta CDR3 regions were amplified from genomic DNA using the immunoSEQ Assay, a bias-controlled multiplex PCR. On the study's bioinformatics: The number of nucleated cells in each sample was estimated from the amplification of reference gene primers within the assay. To quantify the absolute abundance of each unique TCRbeta CDR3 rearrangement, sequence reads were collapsed and filtered. For each sample, productive Simpson clonality was calculated as the square root of Simpson's diversity index across productive rearrangements. Imported from immuneACCESS, the table was reduced by TCRdb to in-frame sequences with V and J called. These copies leave out some clones; in studies compared against another copy, an unresolved V gene accounts for under half, and the cause of the remainder is not known. The D gene and trimming were derived from the DNA, and the V and J assignments and clone size from that table. Here the sample has approximately 400,000 clones; 85% to 90% occur a single time. 1.2% of the sample is in the top ten clones.

This receptor was obtained from a woman younger than 35 who had recovered from COVID-19. Sequencing used PBMCs or T cells enriched from blood (not recorded which).

CDR3 protein: CASSPRQGSQPQHF. At the DNA level, the sequence is TGTGCCAGCTCACCACGGCAGGGTAGTCAGCCCCAGCATTTT. The V and J genes are TRBV18 and TRBJ1-5; TRBD1 might be the D gene, on 5 matching bases. The germline ends are 10 bases apart after V is trimmed by 1 base and J by 6 bases. From the cysteine up to the phenylalanine, the CDR3 has a length of 14 residues. Just CDR3 DNA is preserved here, 42 bases in frame from base 1. The germline V gene sets CDR1 to KGHSH and CDR2 to LQKENI.